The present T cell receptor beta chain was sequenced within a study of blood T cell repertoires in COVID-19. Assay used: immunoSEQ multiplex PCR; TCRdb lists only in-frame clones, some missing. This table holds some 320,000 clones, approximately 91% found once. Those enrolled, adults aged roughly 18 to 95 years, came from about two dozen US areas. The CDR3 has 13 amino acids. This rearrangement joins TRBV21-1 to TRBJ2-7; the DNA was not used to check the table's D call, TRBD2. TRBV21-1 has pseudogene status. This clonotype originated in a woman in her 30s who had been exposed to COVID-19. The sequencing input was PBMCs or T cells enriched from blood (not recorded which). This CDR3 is CASSKEEVYEQYF. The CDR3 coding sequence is TGTGCCAGCAGCAAAGAAGAGGTCTACGAGCAGTACTTC.